The 8 T cell receptor beta chains below were found in one sample sequenced in a study of blood T cell repertoires in COVID-19. Libraries were prepared by immunoSEQ multiplex PCR; TCRdb keeps only in-frame clonotypes and omits some of them. This table has tens of thousands of clones, around four fifths appearing once. The material sequenced was peripheral blood. These receptors came from a human donor in a cohort sampled during active COVID-19.

The V call is TRBV7-2, the J call TRBJ1-6; D might be TRBD1 (5 bases). V was cut by 1 base and J by 10 bases, with 20 bases left in between. The germline CDR1 and CDR2 sequences are SGHTA and FQGNSA. The CDR3 is 17 residues long. The CDR3 DNA follows: TGTGCCAGCAGCTTAGGAGTTTGGGGCAGGGAAGGATCACCCCTCCACTTT. Encoded protein: CASSLGVWGREGSPLHF. The complete variable domain, with remaining parts taken from reference TRBV7-2 and TRBJ1-6, reads GAGVSQSPSNKVTEKGKDVELRCDPISGHTALYWYRQSLGQGLEFLIYFQGNSAPDKSGLPSDRFSAERTGGSVSTLTIQRTQQEDSAVYLCASSLGVWGREGSPLHFGNGTRLTVT.

This clone was seen a handful of times. The chain combines TRBV10-2 with TRBJ1-1; the D gene is possibly TRBD1 (5 bases). CDR1 is WSHSY and CDR2 is SAAADI in the germline V gene. Trimming cost V 6 bases and J 7 bases, with 9 bases left between them. This CDR3 comprises 11 residues. The CDR3 DNA follows: TGCGCCAGCAGGCAGGGATTTGAAGCTTTCTTT. Its protein is CASRQGFEAFF.

This clone was recorded a few times. The chain has TRBV19 and TRBJ2-7; a possible D gene is TRBD1 (5 bases). This CDR3 region has 15 residues. Trimming took off 3 bases at V and 2 bases at J, with 14 bases between the two ends. The germline V gene encodes CDR1 LNHDA and CDR2 SQIVND (reference sequence). CDR3 coding DNA: TGTGCCAGTAGTATTGGGTCCGCCAGGGCCTACGAGCAGTACTTC. This gives the protein CASSIGSARAYEQYF.

The chain has TRBV18 and TRBJ2-1, with 8 bases identical to TRBD2. Unmatched junction bases numbered 2, after V lost 3 bases and J lost 4 bases. Germline assignment: CDR1 KGHSH and CDR2 LQKENI. The CDR3 sequence is 14 residues long. The DNA of the CDR3 is TGTGCCAGCTCACCGTCGGGAGGGTACAATGAGCAGTTCTTC. This encodes CASSPSGGYNEQFF.

The V and J genes are TRBV9 and TRBJ2-3; perhaps TRBD1 as D (6 bases). This CDR3 has 16 amino acids. The V gene lost 0 bases and the J gene lost 1 base, with 12 bases spanning the gap. The germline V gene encodes CDR1 SGDLS and CDR2 YYNGEE. In nucleotides, the CDR3 is TGTGCCAGCAGCGTAGATCGGTCAGGGGGCACAGATACGCAGTATTTT. It encodes CASSVDRSGGTDTQYF.

This clone was observed a few times. This chain uses TRBV7-6 with TRBJ2-5; 12 bases are shared with TRBD2. This CDR3 contains 16 residues. The trim removed 2 bases at V and 3 bases at J, leaving 4 bases unmatched. Germline V gene sequence: CDR1 SGHVS, CDR2 FNYEAQ. The CDR3 here is CASSLQRLAGEETQYF. For the CDR3, the DNA is TGTGCCAGCAGCTTACAGAGACTAGCGGGGGAAGAGACCCAGTACTTC.

The chain couples TRBV11-1 to TRBJ2-6; 9 bases line up with TRBD1. Germline V CDR1 and CDR2: SGHAT, FQDESV (reference sequence). The CDR3 has 15 residues. V lost 5 bases, J lost 4 bases, and 3 bases stayed unmatched. CDR3 nucleotides: TGTGCCAGCAGCGCACAGGGGGCCGGGGCCAACGTCCTGACTTTC. This translates into CASSAQGAGANVLTF.

This sequence joins TRBV6-2 or TRBV6-3 and TRBJ2-7; 7 nucleotides align to TRBD1. V lost 4 bases to trimming and J lost 0 bases; unmatched junction nucleotides: 9. Germline V lookup: CDR1 MNHEY, CDR2 SVGEGT. This CDR3 is built from 16 residues. The CDR3 DNA sequence: TGTGCCAGCAGTTTTGGGACAGTCCCCTCCTCCTACGAGCAGTACTTC. Its translation is CASSFGTVPSSYEQYF.